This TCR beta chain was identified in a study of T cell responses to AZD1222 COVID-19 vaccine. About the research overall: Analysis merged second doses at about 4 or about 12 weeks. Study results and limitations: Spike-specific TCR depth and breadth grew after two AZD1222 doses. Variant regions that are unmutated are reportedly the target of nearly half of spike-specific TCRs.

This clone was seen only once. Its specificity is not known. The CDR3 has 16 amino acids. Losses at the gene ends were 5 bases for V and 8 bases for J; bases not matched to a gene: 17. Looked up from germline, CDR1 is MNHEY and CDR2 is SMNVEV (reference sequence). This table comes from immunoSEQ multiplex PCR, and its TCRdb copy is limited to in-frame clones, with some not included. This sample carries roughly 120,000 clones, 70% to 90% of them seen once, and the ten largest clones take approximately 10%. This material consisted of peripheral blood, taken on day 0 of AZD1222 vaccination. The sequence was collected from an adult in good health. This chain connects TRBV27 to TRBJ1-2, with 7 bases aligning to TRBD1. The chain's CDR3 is CASSPNHRDSTYGYTF. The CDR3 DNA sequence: TGTGCCAGCAGTCCAAACCACCGGGACAGCACTTACGGCTACACCTTC.